This TCR beta chain was captured by sequencing in a study of cytomegalovirus exposure and HLA in healthy donors. Germline V gives CDR1 SGHDT, CDR2 YYEEEE. Trimming removed 4 bases at V and 4 bases at J, with 9 bases between. There are 12 residues in the CDR3. The repertoire was sequenced with immunoSEQ multiplex PCR; TCRdb's copy has only in-frame clones and lacks some. The sample holds some 250,000 clones, roughly 90% seen once. The clonotype comes from a woman aged 18-30 years in good health and CMV-seronegative. V is TRBV5-6 and J is TRBJ2-7; D perhaps matches TRBD1 (6 bases). Sample: PBMCs. The CDR3 nucleotides read TGTGCCAGCAGCCGAGGACAGTACGAGCAGTACTTC. Protein sequence: CASSRGQYEQYF.